The subject of this entry is one T cell receptor (beta chain). This receptor's antigen is unknown. No much larger clonotype is one base removed from it; base qualities were not supplied. The method behind the library was the immunoSEQ multiplex PCR assay. RNA was extracted from all samples and reverse transcribed into cDNA as template for TCR sequencing. First-strand cDNA was synthesized using SuperScript III with a 2:1 mix of oligo-dT and random hexamers. A synthetic immune receptor repertoire was used to gauge amplification bias, and whatever bias remained was removed computationally. As for how the authors treated the data: Raw reads were preprocessed for error removal, and CDR3 was defined according to IMGT conventions as running from the conserved cysteine to phenylalanine. Clonality was computed as 1 minus the Shannon entropy, with the entropy normalized by log2 of the number of productive unique TCRs. Scalp TCRbeta sequences were cross-referenced with sorted blood CD4 and CD8 repertoires so that the CD4 or CD8 identity of scalp clones could be inferred. TCRdb stores this immuneACCESS table with in-frame sequences only. Part of the clones is absent; in the studies checked, under half of the shortfall reflects unresolved V genes, and no reason is known for the rest. The DNA was the basis for D and trimming; V, J and clone size are from that table. This sample holds 85,000 to 95,000 clones; around three quarters were observed only once. Of the sample, 15% to 20% is held by the ten largest clones.

Reading the label with the study, this specimen's treatment or condition is: oral pan-JAK inhibitor, 5-10 mg twice daily. Lesional scalp punch biopsies and peripheral blood were collected from alopecia areata patients. PBMCs were separated by density centrifugation and stained for CD3, CD4 and CD8, after which CD4+ and CD8+ T cells were sorted on a FACSAria. The data are from a study of CD8+ T cells in alopecia areata listed by TCRdb under 2018. The study in broad terms: The treated patients, all with moderate-to-severe alopecia areata, were enrolled in an open-label pilot trial of oral tofacitinib given at 5 to 10 mg twice daily. Patients on tofacitinib were biopsied at baseline and after 4 and 24 weeks of treatment, and several of the patients also had a later scalp biopsy. TCRbeta CDR3 regions were amplified by immunoSEQ multiplex PCR with 35 Vbeta forward and 13 Jbeta reverse primers. RNA came from the PAXgene miRNA kit for fixed scalp, the miRNeasy kit for PBMCs, and the RNeasy kit for mouse skin. Human TCRbeta sequencing covered scalp tissue and sorted CD4+ and CD8+ peripheral blood T cells from patchy and totalis/universalis alopecia areata patients and healthy controls. Clonality in the scalp was compared among normal scalp (n=4), patchy alopecia areata scalp (n=8), and alopecia totalis/universalis scalp (n=8). Disease severity in treated patients was measured with the SALT score, which quantifies the percentage of affected scalp surface area. High-throughput TCRbeta sequencing was used to examine T cell clonal expansion in alopecia areata in both the C3H/HeJ mouse model and human patients. Patients received tofacitinib for 6 to 18 months and were then followed off drug for 6 months to check for delayed response and recurrence. What the study reported, not specific to this receptor: The treated cohort was small, with a single nonresponder, so links between baseline CD8+ expansion and response need larger studies. Higher clonality and more expanded CD8+ clones were observed in lesional scalp than in normal scalp, particularly in alopecia totalis/universalis, a finding suggestive of antigenic drive. Scalp TCR repertoire analysis is complicated because resident alphabeta T cells in normal human skin are also sequenced, whereas mouse skin is dominated by gammadelta T cells. During tofacitinib treatment, many expanded lesional clones remained in scalp and blood, and this persistence may partly explain relapse after treatment is stopped. TCR sequences shared between patients were less clear than in mice, possibly partly because of HLA diversity in the patient population. Scalp clonality and the number of expanded CD8+ clones among the top 100 scalp clones were significantly decreased by tofacitinib.

Inclusive of the bounding cysteine and phenylalanine, the CDR3 is 15 residues long. The DNA shown is the 45-base CDR3, in frame from base 1. V is shortened by 1 base, J by 6 bases, and the region joining them spans 15 bases. Reading the germline V gene gives CDR1 LGHNT and CDR2 FRNRAP. The sequence links TRBV12-5 to TRBJ1-2; the D gene cannot be resolved reliably. The source of this sequence is a human donor with alopecia areata. This specimen consisted of CD8+ T cells sorted from blood, obtained between weeks 43 and 45, from a patient treated with tofacitinib. The CDR3 here reads CASGLESASHNGYTF. The bases are TGTGCTAGTGGTTTGGAAAGCGCTAGCCATAATGGCTACACCTTC.